This T cell receptor beta chain emerged from a study of blood T cell repertoires in COVID-19 (dated by TCRdb to between 2020 and 2021). Context from the whole study: Samples from collaborators originated in the United States, Italy and Spain and spanned both the acute and convalescent phases of COVID-19. The prospective study material was composed of cDNA or gDNA derived from T cells, B-cell-depleted T cells, or PBMCs. Deeply sampled blood TCRbeta repertoires from subjects exposed to, actively infected with, or recovered from COVID-19 were included in the dataset. A freely available public database, intended as a resource for researchers studying the immune response to SARS-CoV-2, is where the repertoires were released. The samples were drawn from two sources: the first 160 participants of the ongoing ImmuneRACE study, and 1,254 subjects contributed by 6 global collaborators. Nearly every sample came with metadata listing a de-identified subject ID, COVID-19 status, age in years and sex. Where HLA class I and class II types were available, the types were taken from metadata supplied by the sample provider, not from assay-based typing. What the research found in general, with its limitations: How much clinical and demographic metadata was included differed by source and by participant, and the metadata was provided uncurated.

TCRbeta CDR3 regions were amplified from genomic DNA using the immunoSEQ Assay, a bias-controlled multiplex PCR. Concerning the study's data processing: The number of nucleated cells in each sample was estimated by amplification of reference gene primers within the assay. To quantify the absolute abundance of each unique TCRbeta CDR3 rearrangement, sequence reads were collapsed and filtered. For each sample, productive Simpson clonality was calculated as the square root of Simpson's diversity index across productive rearrangements. TCRdb mirrors the immuneACCESS table, restricted to in-frame sequences. Some clones are absent from its copies; in checked studies, under half trace to an unresolved V gene, and the reason for the others is unknown. The V and J calls and the clone size are those of that table, but D and trimming were determined from the DNA. Counted in this sample were 45,000 to 70,000 clones; around 93% of them appeared once. The ten most abundant clones make up around 7.2% of the sample.

Collaborating institutions collected whole blood in K2EDTA tubes following their own protocols. For TCRbeta analysis, collaborators shipped samples in one of three forms: frozen whole blood, isolated PBMCs, or DNA extracted from either of those sample types. With respect to this clone: Its antigen is currently not known. Base qualities were left out, and no much larger clone turns up one base away.

CDR1 MGHRA and CDR2 YSYEKL are derived from the germline V gene. Trimming takes 0 bases from V and 2 bases from J, and the germline ends sit 6 bases apart. From its cysteine to its phenylalanine, the CDR3 spans 14 amino acids. CDR3 DNA only is kept here, 42 bases in frame from base 1. Material for sequencing was peripheral blood. The TCR was taken from a woman in her sixties with active or convalescent COVID-19. The chain employs TRBV4-1 and TRBJ2-3, with no reliable assignment of the D segment. The nucleotides read TGCGCCAGCAGCCAAGACCCCATCACAGATACGCAGTATTTT. This gives the protein CASSQDPITDTQYF.